This T cell receptor (beta chain) was recovered during a study of T cell repertoires in cytomegalovirus infection. Across the whole study: Carrying CMV and the relevant HLA type showed in public TCR beta signatures. Study outcomes and limitations: The ex vivo response was dominated by HLA-C-restricted CMV-specific TCR beta clonotypes.

This clonotype was seen repeatedly, ten times or more. No antigen is known for it. TCRdb recomputed calls from the reads with MiXCR, one row per CDR3 protein. Found here are almost 300,000 distinct CDR3 sequences, about 8.8% of them singletons; the top ten hold around 2.5%. Germline CDR1 and CDR2: SEHNR and FQNEAQ (reference sequence). The length of the CDR3 is 18 residues. V shed 5 bases, J shed 6 bases, and the junction held 16 bases outside the gene matches. The V and J genes are TRBV7-9 and TRBJ2-1, with 10 bases aligning to TRBD1. The TCR comes from a human donor in good health (CMV status not recorded). Some clones in this sample may be carry-over from other donors' samples. Specimen: PBMCs. The CDR3 DNA is TGTGCCAGCAGCCCTACGCGAGGTGTGAGGACAGGGGGCAATGAGCAGTTCTTC. The encoded protein is CASSPTRGVRTGGNEQFF.